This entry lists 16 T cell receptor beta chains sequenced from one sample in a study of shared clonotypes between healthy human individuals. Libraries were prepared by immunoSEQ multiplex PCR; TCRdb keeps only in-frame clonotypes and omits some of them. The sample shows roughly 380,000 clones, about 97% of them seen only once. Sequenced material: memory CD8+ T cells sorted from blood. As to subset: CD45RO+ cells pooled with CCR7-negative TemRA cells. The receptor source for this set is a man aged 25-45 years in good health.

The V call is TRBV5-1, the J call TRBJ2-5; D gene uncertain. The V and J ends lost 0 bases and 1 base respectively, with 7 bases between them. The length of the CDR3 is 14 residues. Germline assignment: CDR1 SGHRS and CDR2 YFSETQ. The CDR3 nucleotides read TGCGCCAGCAGCTTGGGGGCCTTCCAAGAGACCCAGTACTTC. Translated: CASSLGAFQETQYF.

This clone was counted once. Written as DNA, the CDR3 is TGTGCCATCAGCGAAGGACTAGCGGACATCTACGAGCAGTACTTC. The encoded protein is CAISEGLADIYEQYF. The chain uses TRBV10-3 and TRBJ2-7; 10 bases agree with TRBD2. The CDR3 extends over 15 amino acids. Germline V gene lookup returns CDR1 ENHRY and CDR2 SYGVKD. The V and J ends lost 6 bases and 3 bases, in that order; junction bases with no gene match: 8.

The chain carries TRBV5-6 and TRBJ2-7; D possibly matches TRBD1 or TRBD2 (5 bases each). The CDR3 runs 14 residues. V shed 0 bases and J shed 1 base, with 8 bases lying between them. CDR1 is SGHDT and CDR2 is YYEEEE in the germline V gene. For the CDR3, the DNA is TGTGCCAGCAGCTTGGACGGGGCGTCCTACGAGCAGTACTTC. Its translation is CASSLDGASYEQYF.

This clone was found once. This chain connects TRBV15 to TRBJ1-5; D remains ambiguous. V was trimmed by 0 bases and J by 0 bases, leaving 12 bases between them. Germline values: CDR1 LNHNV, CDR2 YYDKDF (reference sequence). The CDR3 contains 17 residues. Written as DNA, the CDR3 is TGTGCCACCAGCAGAGAGCGGAGGTCGTATAGCAATCAGCCCCAGCATTTT. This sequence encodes CATSRERRSYSNQPQHF.

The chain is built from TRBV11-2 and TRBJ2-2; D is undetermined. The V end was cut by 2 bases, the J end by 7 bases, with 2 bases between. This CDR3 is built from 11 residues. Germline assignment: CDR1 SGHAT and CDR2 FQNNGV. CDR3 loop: CASSLIGELFF. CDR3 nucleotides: TGTGCCAGCAGCTTAATCGGGGAGCTGTTTTTT. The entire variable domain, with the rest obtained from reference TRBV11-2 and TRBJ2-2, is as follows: EAGVAQSPRYKIIEKRQSVAFWCNPISGHATLYWYQQILGQGPKLLIQFQNNGVVDDSQLPKDRFSAERLKGVDSTLKIQPAKLEDSAVYLCASSLIGELFFGEGSRLTVL.

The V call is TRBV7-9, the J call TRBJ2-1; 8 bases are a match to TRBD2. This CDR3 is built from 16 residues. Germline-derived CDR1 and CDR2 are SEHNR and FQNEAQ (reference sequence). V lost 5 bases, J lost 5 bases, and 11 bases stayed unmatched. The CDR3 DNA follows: TGTGCCAGCAGCCCCGGGTACCGGGAGGGACACAATGAGCAGTTCTTC. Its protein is CASSPGYREGHNEQFF.

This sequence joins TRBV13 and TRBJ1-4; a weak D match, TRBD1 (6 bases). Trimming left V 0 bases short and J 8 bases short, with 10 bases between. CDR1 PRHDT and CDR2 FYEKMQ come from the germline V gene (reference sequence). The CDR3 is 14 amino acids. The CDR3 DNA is TGTGCCAGCAGCTTAGGGCAGGGGAGAGAAAAACTGTTTTTT. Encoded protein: CASSLGQGREKLFF. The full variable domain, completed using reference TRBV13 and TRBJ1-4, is AAGVIQSPRHLIKEKRETATLKCYPIPRHDTVYWYQQGPGQDPQFLISFYEKMQSDKGSIPDRFSAQQFSDYHSELNMSSLELGDSALYFCASSLGQGREKLFFGSGTQLSVL.

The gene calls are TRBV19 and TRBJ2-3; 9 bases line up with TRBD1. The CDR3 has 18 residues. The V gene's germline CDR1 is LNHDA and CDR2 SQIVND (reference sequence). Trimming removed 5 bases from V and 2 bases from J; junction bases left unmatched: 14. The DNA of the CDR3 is TGTGCCAGTAGTCTCGTGACAGGGGGGTCCTTCTTCACAGATACGCAGTATTTT. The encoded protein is CASSLVTGGSFFTDTQYF.

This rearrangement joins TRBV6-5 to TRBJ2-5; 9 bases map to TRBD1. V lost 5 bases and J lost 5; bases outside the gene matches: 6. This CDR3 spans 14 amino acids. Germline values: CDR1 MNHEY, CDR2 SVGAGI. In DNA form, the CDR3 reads TGTGCCAGCAGTCCCGGGACAGGGTTGGAGACCCAGTACTTC. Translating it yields CASSPGTGLETQYF.

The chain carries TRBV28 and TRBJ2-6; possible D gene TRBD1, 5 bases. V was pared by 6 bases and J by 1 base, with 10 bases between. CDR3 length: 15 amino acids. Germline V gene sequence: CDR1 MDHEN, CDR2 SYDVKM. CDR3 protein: CASSLGQSGANVLTF. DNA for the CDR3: TGTGCCAGCAGCCTCGGACAATCTGGGGCCAACGTCCTGACTTTC.

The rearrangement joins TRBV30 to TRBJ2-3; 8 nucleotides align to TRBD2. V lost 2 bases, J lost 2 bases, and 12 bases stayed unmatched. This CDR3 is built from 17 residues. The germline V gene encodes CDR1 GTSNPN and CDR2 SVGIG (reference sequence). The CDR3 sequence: CAWSRQRRGLVTDTQYF. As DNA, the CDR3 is TGTGCCTGGAGTCGACAGCGCCGGGGACTAGTCACAGATACGCAGTATTTT.

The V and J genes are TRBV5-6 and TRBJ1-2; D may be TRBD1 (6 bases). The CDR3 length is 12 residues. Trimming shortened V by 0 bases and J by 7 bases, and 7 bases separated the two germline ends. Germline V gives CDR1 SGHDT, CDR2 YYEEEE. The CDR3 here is CASSLARGGYTF. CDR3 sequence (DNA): TGTGCCAGCAGCTTGGCCAGGGGTGGCTACACCTTC.

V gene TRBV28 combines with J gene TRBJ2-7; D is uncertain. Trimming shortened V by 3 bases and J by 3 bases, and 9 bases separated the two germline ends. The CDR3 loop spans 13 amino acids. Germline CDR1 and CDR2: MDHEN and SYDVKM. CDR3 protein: CASSLGSFYEQYF. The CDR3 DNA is TGTGCCAGCAGTTTGGGCAGCTTCTACGAGCAGTACTTC.

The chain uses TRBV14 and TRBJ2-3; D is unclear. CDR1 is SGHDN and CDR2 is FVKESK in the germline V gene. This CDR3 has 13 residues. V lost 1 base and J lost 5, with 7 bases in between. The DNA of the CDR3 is TGTGCCAGCAGCCAAGGAATTTTAGATACGCAGTATTTT. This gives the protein CASSQGILDTQYF.

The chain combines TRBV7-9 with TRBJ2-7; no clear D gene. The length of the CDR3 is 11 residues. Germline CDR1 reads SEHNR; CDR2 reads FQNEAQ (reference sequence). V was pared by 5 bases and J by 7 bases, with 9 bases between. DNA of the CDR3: TGTGCCAGCAGCACCGCGGTAGAGCAGTACTTC. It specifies CASSTAVEQYF.

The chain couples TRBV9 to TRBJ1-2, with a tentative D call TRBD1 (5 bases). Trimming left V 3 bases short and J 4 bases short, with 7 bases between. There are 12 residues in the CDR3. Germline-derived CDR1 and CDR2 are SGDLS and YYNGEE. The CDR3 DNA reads TGTGCCAGCAGCGCGACAGTCTATGGCTACACCTTC. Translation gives CASSATVYGYTF.